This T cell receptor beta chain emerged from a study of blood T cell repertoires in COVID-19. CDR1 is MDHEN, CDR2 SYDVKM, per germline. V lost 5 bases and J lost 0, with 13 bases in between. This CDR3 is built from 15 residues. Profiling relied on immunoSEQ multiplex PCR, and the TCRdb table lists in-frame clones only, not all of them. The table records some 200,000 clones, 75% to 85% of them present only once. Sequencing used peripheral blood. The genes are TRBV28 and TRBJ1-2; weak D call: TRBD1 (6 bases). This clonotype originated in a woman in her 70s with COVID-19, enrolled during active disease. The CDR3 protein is CASSGPTGSNYGYTF. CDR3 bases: TGTGCCAGCAGTGGGCCGACAGGTTCTAACTATGGCTACACCTTC.